This T cell receptor beta chain was profiled in a study of long-term antiretroviral therapy in people with HIV. Study-level results: The study collected no data on ART adherence, viral resistance or therapy changes. Diversity remained lower than transplant donor controls, even though it increased after ART.

The V gene's germline CDR1 is SEHNR and CDR2 FQNEAQ (reference sequence). There are 14 residues in the CDR3. V was clipped by 7 bases and J by 0 bases, with 12 bases between them. Regarding this clone: What it recognizes is unknown.

This was the immunoSEQ v3.0 assay at survey level. Profiling relied on immunoSEQ multiplex PCR, and the TCRdb table lists in-frame clones only, not all of them. The sample carries fewer than 30,000 clones, roughly 88% recorded once. It was in the United States that all participants with HIV were treated. Until DNA extraction, the samples held between roughly 1-10 million cryopreserved PBMC. The specimen was unsorted PBMCs, collected about 2.7 years after starting antiretroviral therapy. The chain is built from TRBV7-9 and TRBJ1-1; the D gene is possibly TRBD1 (6 bases). The clonotype comes from a man aged 25 to 40 with HIV. The chain's CDR3 is CASNFGGLNTEAFF. CDR3 coding DNA: TGTGCCAGCAACTTTGGGGGGCTGAACACTGAAGCTTTCTTT.